This T cell receptor (beta chain) was captured by sequencing in a study of cytomegalovirus exposure and HLA in healthy donors. Whole-study findings and limits: Several of the most significant clusters appeared linked to common viral pathogens, based on a later analysis.

Primers for the PCR totalled 60 Vbeta and 13 Jbeta. The table came from immunoSEQ multiplex PCR; TCRdb's copy has only in-frame clones and leaves some out. In the table there are approximately 160,000 clones, roughly 85% of which are singletons. A remark on this clone: Its antigen is undetermined.

The CDR3 loop spans 13 amino acids. CDR1 LNHDA and CDR2 SQIVND come from the germline V gene (reference sequence). Trimming removed 8 bases at V and 4 bases at J, with 14 bases between. The chain employs TRBV19 and TRBJ2-5; D remains ambiguous. The sample comprised PBMCs. The TCR sequence derives from a male donor in good health and CMV-seronegative. For the CDR3, the DNA is TGTGCCAGTCAACTCGGGTTAGGAGAGACCCAGTACTTC. The encoded protein is CASQLGLGETQYF.